A selection of T cell receptor beta chains follows, all from one sample in a study of persistence of HIV-infected CD4 T cells. Their antigens are not known. The data were produced by immunoSEQ multiplex PCR, yet TCRdb's version contains in-frame clones alone and is incomplete. The table lists 25,000 to 35,000 clones, roughly three quarters of them singletons. Sequencing used CD4+ T cells sorted from PBMCs after roughly 19-hour stimulation, obtained from a patient who received antiretroviral therapy. The receptors were gathered from an adult man with HIV who was CMV-seropositive. Both conserved end residues are part of each CDR3. D genes are given only for firm matches. Clone sizes are given selectively: once, few, many, or a class where the clone is expanded.

abundance,j_gene,v_gene,d_gene,CDR3nt,CDR3aa
.,TRBJ2-6,TRBV5-4,TRBD1,TGTGCCAGCAGCCCCCCGACAGGGACTGGGGCCAACGTCCTGACTTTC,CASSPPTGTGANVLTF
once,TRBJ1-6,TRBV7-8,TRBD1,TGTGCCAGCAGCACAGGACAGGGTGGCTTTTCACCCCTCCACTTT,CASSTGQGGFSPLHF
.,TRBJ1-2,TRBV3-1/TRBV3-2,TRBD1,TGTGCCAGCAGCCAAGAGACAGGGGATGGCTACACCTTC,CASSQETGDGYTF
.,TRBJ1-1,TRBV6-5,.,TGTGCCAGCCGGGACCTTAATAGGAACACTGAAGCTTTCTTT,CASRDLNRNTEAFF
.,TRBJ1-2,TRBV12-3/TRBV12-4,.,TGTGCCAGCAGCTCGTTCGTTGGCTACACCTTC,CASSSFVGYTF
.,TRBJ1-1,TRBV2,TRBD1,TGTGCCAGCAATCCATGGACAGGGACCATGAACACTGAAGCTTTCTTT,CASNPWTGTMNTEAFF
.,TRBJ2-1,TRBV7-9,.,TGTGCCAGCTCCTTAGGGAGCGGGGGACAGAGTGAGCAGTTCTTC,CASSLGSGGQSEQFF
.,TRBJ1-1,TRBV7-6,TRBD1,TGTGCCAGCAGCTCGGGACAGGGGAACACTGAAGCTTTCTTT,CASSSGQGNTEAFF
few,TRBJ2-7,TRBV23-1,TRBD1,TGCGCCAGCAGTCAAGGGGACAGCTCCTACGAGCAGTACTTC,CASSQGDSSYEQYF
.,TRBJ2-4,TRBV3-1/TRBV3-2,.,TGTGCCAGCAGCCAAGACGAGGGGAACATTCAGTACTTC,CASSQDEGNIQYF
.,TRBJ2-1,TRBV19,.,TGTGCCAGTAGTTTCCTCGGGGCTGGGGCCAATGAGCAGTTCTTC,CASSFLGAGANEQFF
.,TRBJ1-3,TRBV27,.,TGTGCCAGCAGTTTATCCCCTTTCCTTGGAAACACCATATATTTT,CASSLSPFLGNTIYF
few,TRBJ2-5,TRBV7-7,.,TGTGCCAGCAGCCAGGGCAGGGGAGTAAAGGTGGAGACCCAGTACTTC,CASSQGRGVKVETQYF
.,TRBJ2-2,TRBV19,.,TGTGCCAGTAGAACGGCAGAAATAAACACCGGGGAGCTGTTTTTT,CASRTAEINTGELFF
.,TRBJ1-4,TRBV5-1,TRBD1,TGCGCCAGCAGCCCCCAGGACAGGGAAAAACTGTTTTTT,CASSPQDREKLFF
.,TRBJ2-1,TRBV7-9,TRBD2,TGTGCCAGCAGACAACGGACTAGCGGGGGGCCTAGTCCCTACAATGAGCAGTTCTTC,CASRQRTSGGPSPYNEQFF
medium-sized,TRBJ1-5,TRBV4-1,.,TGCGCCAGCAGCCCTGGGGGGCTCCCAAGCGATCAGCCCCAGCATTTT,CASSPGGLPSDQPQHF
.,TRBJ1-4,TRBV27,.,TGTGCCAGCAGTTTATCGGGGGCGCAGGGTGAAAAACTGTTTTTT,CASSLSGAQGEKLFF
.,TRBJ1-2,TRBV7-9,.,TGTGCCAGCAGCCCCCCCGGGCCCAACTATGGCTACACCTTC,CASSPPGPNYGYTF
.,TRBJ1-2,TRBV19,.,TGTGCCAGTAGTAACTCTAGGGTCTCCGGTAACTATGGCTACACCTTC,CASSNSRVSGNYGYTF
few,TRBJ1-1,TRBV6-5,.,TGTGCCAGCAGGCGGGAGGAGAACACTGAAGCTTTCTTT,CASRREENTEAFF
.,TRBJ1-2,TRBV6-5,.,TGTGCCAGCAGGGTATTCAACTATGGCTACACCTTC,CASRVFNYGYTF
once,TRBJ1-5,TRBV19,TRBD1,TGTGCCAGTAGTACCGGACAGGGGCTCGTTCAGCCCCAGCATTTT,CASSTGQGLVQPQHF
.,TRBJ1-6,TRBV7-2,.,TGTGCCAGCACCTCGGGCCCCGCCGTTAATTCACCCCTCCACTTT,CASTSGPAVNSPLHF
.,TRBJ1-1,TRBV7-8,TRBD1,TGTGCCAGCAGCTTCCAAGGGGGCCAAACTGAAGCTTTCTTT,CASSFQGGQTEAFF
.,TRBJ2-1,TRBV28,.,TGTGCCAGCAGACCCGACAGGTGGGGTGAGCAGTTCTTC,CASRPDRWGEQFF
medium-sized,TRBJ1-5,TRBV7-8,.,TGTGCCAGCAGCTTAGCCCCACCAGGCGCGAGCAATCAGCCCCAGCATTTT,CASSLAPPGASNQPQHF
.,TRBJ2-2,TRBV7-3,.,TGTGCCAGCAGCTCCACCGGGGAGCTGTTTTTT,CASSSTGELFF
.,TRBJ2-3,TRBV7-2,.,TGTGCCAGCAGCTTAGCAGGTCGTGGGGGCCCAGATACGCAGTATTTT,CASSLAGRGGPDTQYF
.,TRBJ1-5,TRBV6-1,.,TGTGCCAGCAGTGAATCGCCACAGGGAGATCAGCCCCAGCATTTT,CASSESPQGDQPQHF
.,TRBJ1-3,TRBV9,TRBD1,TGTGCCAGCAGCTTACAGGACAGGGCCTTCTCTGGAAACACCATATATTTT,CASSLQDRAFSGNTIYF
.,TRBJ2-7,TRBV27,.,TGTGCCAGCAGTCTGTCCGACCCGGGGAGCTCCTACGAGCAGTACTTC,CASSLSDPGSSYEQYF
.,TRBJ2-2,TRBV24-1,.,TGTGCCACCAGTGACCCCAATCCCGGGGAGCTGTTTTTT,CATSDPNPGELFF
.,TRBJ1-5,TRBV19,.,TGTGCCAGTAGTTTAACTACAGGGTTTGTTCAGCCCCAGCATTTT,CASSLTTGFVQPQHF
medium-sized,TRBJ1-5,TRBV2,TRBD1,TGTGCCAGCAGCGTCACAGGGGATCAGCCCCAGCATTTT,CASSVTGDQPQHF
.,TRBJ2-2,TRBV24-1,.,TGTGCCACCAGTGACCCGACCCGGACCGGGGAGCTGTTTTTT,CATSDPTRTGELFF
few,TRBJ1-2,TRBV7-9,.,TGTGCCAGCAGCCCCAGTACAGGGTCCGGCTACACCTTC,CASSPSTGSGYTF
.,TRBJ1-1,TRBV6-5,.,TGTGCCAGCAGTTACGAAAGGGGTCGGCAAGCTTTCTTT,CASSYERGRQAFF
.,TRBJ1-2,TRBV27,.,TGTGCCAGCAGTCCCCGAGGAGGGGGGAACTATGGCTACACCTTC,CASSPRGGGNYGYTF
.,TRBJ2-7,TRBV6-5,.,TGTGCCAGCCAGGCGGAGATTCTCAGCTCCTACGAGCAGTACTTC,CASQAEILSSYEQYF
.,TRBJ1-1,TRBV19,TRBD1,TGTGCCAGTAGAGGACAGGATTTCACTGAAGCTTTCTTT,CASRGQDFTEAFF
once,TRBJ1-6,TRBV12-3/TRBV12-4,.,TGTGCCAGCACCCTGGGAGAAAATTCACCCCTCCACTTT,CASTLGENSPLHF
.,TRBJ1-1,TRBV6-5,TRBD1,TGTGCCAGCAGCAAGGACAGGGCCAGTACTGAAGCTTTCTTT,CASSKDRASTEAFF
.,TRBJ2-7,TRBV28,.,TGTGCCAGCAGTTTATTCGGCTACGAGCAGTACTTC,CASSLFGYEQYF
few,TRBJ2-7,TRBV11-1,TRBD2,TGTGCCAGCAGCTCCCCCGGACTAGCCGCCGAGCAGTACTTC,CASSSPGLAAEQYF
.,TRBJ2-3,TRBV24-1,.,TGTGCCACCAGTGATCCCTCAGGGAGGACGCAGTATTTT,CATSDPSGRTQYF
.,TRBJ1-5,TRBV2,.,TGTGCCAGCAGTGATGATGGGCAGGGAGGCCAGCCCCAGCATTTT,CASSDDGQGGQPQHF
.,TRBJ2-6,TRBV5-1,TRBD1,TGCGCCAGCAGAGGGGGACAGGGGGCAGCTGGGGCCAACGTCCTGACTTTC,CASRGGQGAAGANVLTF
.,TRBJ1-4,TRBV6-6,.,TGTGCCAGCAGTCCGCGTCCCCCACTCCAGGGTGGAAATGAAAAACTGTTTTTT,CASSPRPPLQGGNEKLFF